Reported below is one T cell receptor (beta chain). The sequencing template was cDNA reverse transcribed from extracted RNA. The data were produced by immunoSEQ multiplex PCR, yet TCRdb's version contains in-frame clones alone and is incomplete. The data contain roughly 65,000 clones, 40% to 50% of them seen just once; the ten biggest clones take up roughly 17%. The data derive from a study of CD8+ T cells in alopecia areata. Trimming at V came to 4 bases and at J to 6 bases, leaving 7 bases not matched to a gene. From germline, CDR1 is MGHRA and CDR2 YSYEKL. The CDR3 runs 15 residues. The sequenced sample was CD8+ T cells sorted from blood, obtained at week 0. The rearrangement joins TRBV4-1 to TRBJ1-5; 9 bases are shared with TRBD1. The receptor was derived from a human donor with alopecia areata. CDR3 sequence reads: CASSPDRGVSQPQHF. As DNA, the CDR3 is TGCGCCAGCAGCCCGGACAGGGGAGTATCTCAGCCCCAGCATTTT.